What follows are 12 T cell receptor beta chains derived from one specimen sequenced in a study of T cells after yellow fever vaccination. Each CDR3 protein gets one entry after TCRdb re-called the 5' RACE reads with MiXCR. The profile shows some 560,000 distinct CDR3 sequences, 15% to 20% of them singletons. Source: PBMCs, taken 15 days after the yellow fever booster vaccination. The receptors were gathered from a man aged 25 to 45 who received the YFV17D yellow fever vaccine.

Here the CDR3 DNA reads TGTGCCAGCACCACAGGGTGGCCAAATGAAAAACTGTTTTTT. It translates to CASTTGWPNEKLFF. The V gene is TRBV7-2, the J gene TRBJ1-4; D is possibly TRBD1 (6 bases). The CDR3 is 14 amino acids. CDR1 SGHTA and CDR2 FQGNSA come from the germline V gene. Trimming left V 7 bases short and J 5 bases short, with 14 bases between. Full variable domain (missing parts from reference TRBV7-2 and TRBJ1-4): GAGVSQSPSNKVTEKGKDVELRCDPISGHTALYWYRQSLGQGLEFLIYFQGNSAPDKSGLPSDRFSAERTGGSVSTLTIQRTQQEDSAVYLCASTTGWPNEKLFFGSGTQLSVL.

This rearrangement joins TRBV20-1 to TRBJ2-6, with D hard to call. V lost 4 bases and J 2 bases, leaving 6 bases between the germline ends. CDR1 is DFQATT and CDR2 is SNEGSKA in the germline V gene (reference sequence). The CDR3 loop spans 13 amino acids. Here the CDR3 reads CSATSPGANVLTF. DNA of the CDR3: TGCAGTGCTACCTCCCCTGGGGCCAACGTCCTGACTTTC.

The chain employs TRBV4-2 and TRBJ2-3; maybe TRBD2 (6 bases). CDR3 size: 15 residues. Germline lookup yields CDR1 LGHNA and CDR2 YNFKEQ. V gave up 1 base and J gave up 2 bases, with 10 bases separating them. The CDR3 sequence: CASSQVGGDTDTQYF. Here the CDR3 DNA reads TGTGCCAGCAGCCAAGTAGGAGGGGACACAGATACGCAGTATTTT.

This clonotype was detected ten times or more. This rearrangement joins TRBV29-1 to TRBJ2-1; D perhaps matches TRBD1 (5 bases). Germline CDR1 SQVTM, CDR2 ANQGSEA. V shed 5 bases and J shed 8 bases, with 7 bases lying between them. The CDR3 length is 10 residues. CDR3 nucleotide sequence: TGCAGCGTTCAGGGATATGAGCAGTTCTTC. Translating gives CSVQGYEQFF.

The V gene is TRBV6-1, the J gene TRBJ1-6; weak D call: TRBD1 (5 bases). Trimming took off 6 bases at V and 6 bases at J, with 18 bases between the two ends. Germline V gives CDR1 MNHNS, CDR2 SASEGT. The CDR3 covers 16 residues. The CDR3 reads CASSPEGGGPNSPLHF. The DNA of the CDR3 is TGTGCCAGCAGCCCCGAAGGTGGGGGTCCTAATTCACCCCTCCACTTT.

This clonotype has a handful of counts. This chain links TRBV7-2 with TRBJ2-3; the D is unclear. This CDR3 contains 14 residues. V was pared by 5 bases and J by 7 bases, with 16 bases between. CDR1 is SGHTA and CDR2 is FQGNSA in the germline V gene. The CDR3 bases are TGTGCCAGCAGCCTAAATCACGACCGAAATACGCAGTATTTT. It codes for CASSLNHDRNTQYF.

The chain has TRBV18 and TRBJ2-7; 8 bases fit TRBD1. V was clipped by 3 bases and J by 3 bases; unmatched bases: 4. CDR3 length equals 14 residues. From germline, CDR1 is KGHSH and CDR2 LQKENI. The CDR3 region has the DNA TGTGCCAGCTCACCGGGACAGGAAGTCTACGAGCAGTACTTC. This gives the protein CASSPGQEVYEQYF.

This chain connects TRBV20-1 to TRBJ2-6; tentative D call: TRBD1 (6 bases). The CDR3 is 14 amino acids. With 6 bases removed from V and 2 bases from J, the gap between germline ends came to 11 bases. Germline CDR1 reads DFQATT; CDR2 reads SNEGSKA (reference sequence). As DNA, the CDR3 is TGCAGTGCCTACACAGGGACTGGGGCCAACGTCCTGACTTTC. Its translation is CSAYTGTGANVLTF.

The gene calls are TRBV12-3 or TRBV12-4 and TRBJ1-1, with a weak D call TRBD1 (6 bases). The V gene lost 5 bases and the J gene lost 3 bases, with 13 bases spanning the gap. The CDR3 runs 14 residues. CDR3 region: CASSLLTGHTEAFF. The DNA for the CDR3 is TGTGCCAGCAGTCTACTAACAGGGCACACTGAAGCTTTCTTT.

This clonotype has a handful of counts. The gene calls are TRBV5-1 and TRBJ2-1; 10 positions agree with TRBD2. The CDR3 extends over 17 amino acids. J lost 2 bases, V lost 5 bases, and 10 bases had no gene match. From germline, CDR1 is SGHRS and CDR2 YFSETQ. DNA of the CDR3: TGCGCCAGCAGTTCCGCGTTAGCGGGAGGAACCTACAATGAGCAGTTCTTC. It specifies CASSSALAGGTYNEQFF.

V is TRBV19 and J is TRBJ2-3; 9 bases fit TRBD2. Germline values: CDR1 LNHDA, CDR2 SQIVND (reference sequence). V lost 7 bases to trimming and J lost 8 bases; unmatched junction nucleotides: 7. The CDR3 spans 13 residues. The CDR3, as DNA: TGTGCCAGTACCGGGCCAGCGGGGGGTACGCAGTATTTT. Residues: CASTGPAGGTQYF.

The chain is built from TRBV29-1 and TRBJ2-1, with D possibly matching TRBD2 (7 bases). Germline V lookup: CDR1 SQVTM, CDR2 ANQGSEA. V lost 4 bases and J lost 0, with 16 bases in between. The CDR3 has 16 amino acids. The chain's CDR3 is CSVASGGPSSYNEQFF. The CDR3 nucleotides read TGCAGCGTTGCGTCCGGGGGGCCGAGCTCCTACAATGAGCAGTTCTTC.